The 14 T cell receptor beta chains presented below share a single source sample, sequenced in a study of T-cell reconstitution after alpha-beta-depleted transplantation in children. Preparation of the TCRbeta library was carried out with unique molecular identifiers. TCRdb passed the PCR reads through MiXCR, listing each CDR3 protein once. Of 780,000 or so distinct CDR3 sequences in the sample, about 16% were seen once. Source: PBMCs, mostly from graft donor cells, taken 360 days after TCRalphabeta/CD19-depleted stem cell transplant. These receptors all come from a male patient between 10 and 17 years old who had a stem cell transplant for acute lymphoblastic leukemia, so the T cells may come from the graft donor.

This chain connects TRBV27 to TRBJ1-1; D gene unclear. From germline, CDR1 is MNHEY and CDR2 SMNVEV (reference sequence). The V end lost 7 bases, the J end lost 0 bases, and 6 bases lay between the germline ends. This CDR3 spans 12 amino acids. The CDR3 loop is CASNGMNTEAFF. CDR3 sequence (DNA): TGTGCCAGCAATGGAATGAACACTGAAGCTTTCTTT.

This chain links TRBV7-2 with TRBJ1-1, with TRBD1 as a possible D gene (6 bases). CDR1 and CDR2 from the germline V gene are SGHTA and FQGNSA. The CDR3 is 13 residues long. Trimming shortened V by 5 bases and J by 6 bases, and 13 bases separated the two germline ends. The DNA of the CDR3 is TGTGCCAGCAGCCTGCTGGGGGCTTCTGAAGCTTTCTTT. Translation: CASSLLGASEAFF. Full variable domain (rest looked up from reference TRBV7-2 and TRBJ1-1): GAGVSQSPSNKVTEKGKDVELRCDPISGHTALYWYRQSLGQGLEFLIYFQGNSAPDKSGLPSDRFSAERTGGSVSTLTIQRTQQEDSAVYLCASSLLGASEAFFGQGTRLTVV.

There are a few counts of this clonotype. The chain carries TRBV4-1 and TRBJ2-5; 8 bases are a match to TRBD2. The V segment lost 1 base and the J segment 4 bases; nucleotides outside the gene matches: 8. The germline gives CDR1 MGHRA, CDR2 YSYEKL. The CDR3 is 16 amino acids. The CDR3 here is CASSQGREGRRETQYF. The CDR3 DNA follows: TGCGCCAGCAGCCAAGGCCGGGAGGGCCGCAGAGAGACCCAGTACTTC.

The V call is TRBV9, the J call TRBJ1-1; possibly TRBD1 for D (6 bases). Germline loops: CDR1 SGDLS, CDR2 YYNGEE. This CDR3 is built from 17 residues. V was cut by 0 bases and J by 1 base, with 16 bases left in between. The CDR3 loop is CASSVDIRGAANTEAFF. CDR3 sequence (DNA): TGTGCCAGCAGCGTAGATATTAGGGGGGCGGCGAACACTGAAGCTTTCTTT.

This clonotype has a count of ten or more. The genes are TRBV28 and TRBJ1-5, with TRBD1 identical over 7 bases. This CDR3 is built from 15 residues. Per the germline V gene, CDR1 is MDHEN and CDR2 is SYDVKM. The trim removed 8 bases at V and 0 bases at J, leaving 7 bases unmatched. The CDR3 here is CASGKTGPSNQPQHF. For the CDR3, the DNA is TGTGCCAGCGGAAAGACAGGGCCTAGCAATCAGCCCCAGCATTTT.

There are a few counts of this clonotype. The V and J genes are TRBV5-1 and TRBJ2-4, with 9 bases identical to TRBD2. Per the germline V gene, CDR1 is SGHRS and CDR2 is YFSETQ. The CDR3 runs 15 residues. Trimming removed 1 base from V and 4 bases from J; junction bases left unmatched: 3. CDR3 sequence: CASSLWLAGKNIQYF. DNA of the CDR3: TGCGCCAGCAGCTTGTGGCTAGCGGGAAAAAACATTCAGTACTTC.

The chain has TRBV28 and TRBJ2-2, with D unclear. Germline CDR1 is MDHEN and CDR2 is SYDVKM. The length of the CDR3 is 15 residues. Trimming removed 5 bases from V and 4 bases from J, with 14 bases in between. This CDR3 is CASSERSPGTGELFF. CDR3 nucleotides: TGTGCCAGCAGTGAGCGAAGTCCCGGCACCGGGGAGCTGTTTTTT.

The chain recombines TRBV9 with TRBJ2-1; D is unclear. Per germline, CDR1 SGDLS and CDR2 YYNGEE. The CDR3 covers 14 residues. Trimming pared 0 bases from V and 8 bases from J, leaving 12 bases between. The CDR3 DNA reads TGTGCCAGCAGCGTAGATGCCCATAATGATGAGCAGTTCTTC. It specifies CASSVDAHNDEQFF. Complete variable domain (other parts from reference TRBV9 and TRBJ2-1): DSGVTQTPKHLITATGQRVTLRCSPRSGDLSVYWYQQSLDQGLQFLIQYYNGEERAKGNILERFSAQQFPDLHSELNLSSLELGDSALYFCASSVDAHNDEQFFGPGTRLTVL.

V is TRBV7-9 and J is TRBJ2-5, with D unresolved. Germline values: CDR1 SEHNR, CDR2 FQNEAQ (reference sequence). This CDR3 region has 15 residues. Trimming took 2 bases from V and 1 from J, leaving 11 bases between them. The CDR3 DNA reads TGTGCCAGCAGCTTAAGCCAGCTGCCCCAAGAGACCCAGTACTTC. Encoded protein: CASSLSQLPQETQYF.

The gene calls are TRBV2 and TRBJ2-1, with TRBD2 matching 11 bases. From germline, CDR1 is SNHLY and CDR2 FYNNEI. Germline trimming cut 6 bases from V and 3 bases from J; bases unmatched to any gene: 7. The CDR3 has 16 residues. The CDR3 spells CASRTVGLADYNEQFF. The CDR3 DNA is TGTGCCAGCAGAACCGTGGGACTAGCGGACTACAATGAGCAGTTCTTC.

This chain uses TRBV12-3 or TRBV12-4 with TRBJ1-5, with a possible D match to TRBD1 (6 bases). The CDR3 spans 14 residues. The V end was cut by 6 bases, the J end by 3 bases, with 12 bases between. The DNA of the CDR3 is TGTGCCAGCAGCGGTGACAGGTCCAATCAGCCCCAGCATTTT. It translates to CASSGDRSNQPQHF.

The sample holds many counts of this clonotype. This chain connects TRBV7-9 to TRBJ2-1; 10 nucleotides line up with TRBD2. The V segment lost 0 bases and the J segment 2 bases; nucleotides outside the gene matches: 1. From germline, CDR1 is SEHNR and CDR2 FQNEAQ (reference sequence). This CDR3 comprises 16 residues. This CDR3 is CASSLALAGAYNEQFF. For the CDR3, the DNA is TGTGCCAGCAGCTTAGCCCTAGCGGGGGCCTACAATGAGCAGTTCTTC.

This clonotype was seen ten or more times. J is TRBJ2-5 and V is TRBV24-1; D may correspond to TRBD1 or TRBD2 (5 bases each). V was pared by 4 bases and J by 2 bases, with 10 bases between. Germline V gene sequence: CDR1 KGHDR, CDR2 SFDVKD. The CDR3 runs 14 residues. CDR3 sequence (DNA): TGTGCCACCAGTGACCTGGGACCGCAAGAGACCCAGTACTTC. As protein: CATSDLGPQETQYF.

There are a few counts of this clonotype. For the CDR3, the DNA is TGTGCCAGCAGCGTAGGTAGCGGACACTACGAGCAGTACTTC. Amino acid sequence: CASSVGSGHYEQYF. V gene TRBV9 combines with J gene TRBJ2-7, with D perhaps TRBD2 (6 bases). Between the trimmed V and J ends, which lost 0 bases and 3 bases, there was a span of 10 bases. Per germline, CDR1 SGDLS and CDR2 YYNGEE. This CDR3 comprises 14 residues.